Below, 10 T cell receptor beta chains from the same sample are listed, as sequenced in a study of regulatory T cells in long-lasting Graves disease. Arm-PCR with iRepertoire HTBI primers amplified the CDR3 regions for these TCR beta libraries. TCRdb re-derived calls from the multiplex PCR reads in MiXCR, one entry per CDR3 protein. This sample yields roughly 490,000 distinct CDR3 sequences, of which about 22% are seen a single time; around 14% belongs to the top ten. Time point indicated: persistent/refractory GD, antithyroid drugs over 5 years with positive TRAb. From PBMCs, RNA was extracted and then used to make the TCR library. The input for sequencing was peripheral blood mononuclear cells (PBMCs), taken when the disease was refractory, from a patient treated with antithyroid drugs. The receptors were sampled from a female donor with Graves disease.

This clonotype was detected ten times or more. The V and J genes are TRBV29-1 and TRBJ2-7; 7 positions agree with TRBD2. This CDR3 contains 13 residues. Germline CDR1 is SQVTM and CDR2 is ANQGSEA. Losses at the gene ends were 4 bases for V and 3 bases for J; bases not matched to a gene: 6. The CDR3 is CSVVVASGYEQYF. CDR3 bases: TGCAGCGTTGTGGTGGCTAGCGGCTACGAGCAGTACTTC.

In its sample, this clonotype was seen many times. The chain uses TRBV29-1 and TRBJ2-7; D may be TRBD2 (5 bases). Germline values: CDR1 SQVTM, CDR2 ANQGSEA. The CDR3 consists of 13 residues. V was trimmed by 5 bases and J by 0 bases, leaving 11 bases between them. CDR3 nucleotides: TGCAGCGTTCCGGGAACGAGCTCCTACGAGCAGTACTTC. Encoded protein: CSVPGTSSYEQYF.

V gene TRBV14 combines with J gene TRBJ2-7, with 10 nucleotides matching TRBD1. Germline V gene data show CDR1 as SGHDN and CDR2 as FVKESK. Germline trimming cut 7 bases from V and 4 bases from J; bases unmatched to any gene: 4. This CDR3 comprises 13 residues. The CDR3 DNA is TGTGCCAGCAAGGACAGGGGGGGGTACGAGCAGTACTTC. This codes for CASKDRGGYEQYF.

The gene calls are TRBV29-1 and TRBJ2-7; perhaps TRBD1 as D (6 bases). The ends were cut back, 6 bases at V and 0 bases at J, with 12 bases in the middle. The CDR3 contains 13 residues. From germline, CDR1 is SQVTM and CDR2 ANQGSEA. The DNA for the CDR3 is TGCAGCGTGACCGGGACAATCTCCTACGAGCAGTACTTC. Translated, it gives CSVTGTISYEQYF.

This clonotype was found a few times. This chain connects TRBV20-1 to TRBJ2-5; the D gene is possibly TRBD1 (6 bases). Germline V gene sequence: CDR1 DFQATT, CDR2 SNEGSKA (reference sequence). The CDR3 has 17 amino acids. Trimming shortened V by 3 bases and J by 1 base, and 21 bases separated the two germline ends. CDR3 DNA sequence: TGCAGTGCTAGTCCGGAGTCTGCAGGGGCTTTCCAAGAGACCCAGTACTTC. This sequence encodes CSASPESAGAFQETQYF.

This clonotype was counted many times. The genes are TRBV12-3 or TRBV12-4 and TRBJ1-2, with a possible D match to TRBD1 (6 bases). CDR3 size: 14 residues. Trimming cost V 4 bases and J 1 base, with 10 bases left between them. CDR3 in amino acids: CASSSKGVNYGYTF. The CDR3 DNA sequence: TGTGCCAGCAGTTCCAAGGGGGTTAACTATGGCTACACCTTC.

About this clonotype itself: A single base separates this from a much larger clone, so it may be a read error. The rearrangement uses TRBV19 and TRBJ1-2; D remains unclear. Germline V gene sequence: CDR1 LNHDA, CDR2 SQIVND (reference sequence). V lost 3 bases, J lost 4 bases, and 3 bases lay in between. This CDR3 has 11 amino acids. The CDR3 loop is CASSIGYGYTF. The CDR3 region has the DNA TGTGCCAGTAGTATCGGCTATGGCTACACCTTC.

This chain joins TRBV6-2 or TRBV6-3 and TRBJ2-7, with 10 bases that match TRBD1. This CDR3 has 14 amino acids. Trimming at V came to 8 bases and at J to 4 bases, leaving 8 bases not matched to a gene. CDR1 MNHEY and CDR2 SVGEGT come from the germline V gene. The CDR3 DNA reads TGTGCCAGCTTCCGGGACAGGGGCGCTTACGAGCAGTACTTC. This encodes CASFRDRGAYEQYF.

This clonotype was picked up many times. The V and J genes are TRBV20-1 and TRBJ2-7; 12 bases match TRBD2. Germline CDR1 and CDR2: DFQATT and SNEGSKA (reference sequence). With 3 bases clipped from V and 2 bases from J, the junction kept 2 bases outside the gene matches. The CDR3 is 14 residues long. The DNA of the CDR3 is TGCAGTGCTAGGCCTAGCGGGAGGGCCTACGAGCAGTACTTC. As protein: CSARPSGRAYEQYF.

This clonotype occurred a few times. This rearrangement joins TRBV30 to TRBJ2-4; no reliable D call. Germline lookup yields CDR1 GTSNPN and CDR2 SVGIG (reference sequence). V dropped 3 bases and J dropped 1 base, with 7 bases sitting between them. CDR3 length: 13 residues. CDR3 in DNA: TGTGCCTGGAGCCCCGGGGCCAAAAACATTCAGTACTTC. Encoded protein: CAWSPGAKNIQYF.